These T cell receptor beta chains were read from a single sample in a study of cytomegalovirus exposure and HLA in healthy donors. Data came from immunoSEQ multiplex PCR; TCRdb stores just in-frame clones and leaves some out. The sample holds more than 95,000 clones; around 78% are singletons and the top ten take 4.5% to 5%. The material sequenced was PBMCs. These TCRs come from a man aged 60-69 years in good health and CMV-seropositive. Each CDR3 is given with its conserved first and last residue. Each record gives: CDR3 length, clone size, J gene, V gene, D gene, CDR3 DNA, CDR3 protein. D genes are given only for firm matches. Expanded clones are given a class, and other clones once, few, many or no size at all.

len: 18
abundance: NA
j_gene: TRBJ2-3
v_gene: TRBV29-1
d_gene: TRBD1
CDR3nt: TGCAGCGTTGAAGAGAACCCCCCGGACAGGGGATTAACAGATACGCAGTATTTT
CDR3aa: CSVEENPPDRGLTDTQYF

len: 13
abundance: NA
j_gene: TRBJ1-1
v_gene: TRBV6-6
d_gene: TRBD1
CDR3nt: TGTGCCAGCACTTCTGGGACAGGGGAAGAAGCTTTCTTT
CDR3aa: CASTSGTGEEAFF

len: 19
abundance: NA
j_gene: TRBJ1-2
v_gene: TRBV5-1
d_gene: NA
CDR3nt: TGCGCCAGCAGCTTATCTCTCGTGGATAACAGGCCCGCTAACTATGGCTACACCTTC
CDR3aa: CASSLSLVDNRPANYGYTF

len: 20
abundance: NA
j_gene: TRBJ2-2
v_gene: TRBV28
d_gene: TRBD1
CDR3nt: TGTGCCAGCAGCTCACTATGGGACAGGGGTAAGAATACGAACACCGGGGAGCTGTTTTTT
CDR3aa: CASSSLWDRGKNTNTGELFF

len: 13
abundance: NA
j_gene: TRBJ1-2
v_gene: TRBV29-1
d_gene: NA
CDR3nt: TGCAGCGTTGAGGAGGGTTTGAGGTATGGCTACACCTTC
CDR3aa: CSVEEGLRYGYTF

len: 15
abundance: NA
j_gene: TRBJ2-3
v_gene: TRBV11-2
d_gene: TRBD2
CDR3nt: TGTGCCAGCAGCTCCCGCGGGGGGTTCACAGATACGCAGTATTTT
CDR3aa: CASSSRGGFTDTQYF

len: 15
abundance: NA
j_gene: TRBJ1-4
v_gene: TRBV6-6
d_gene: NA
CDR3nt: TGTGCCAGCAATCCCGGTTGGGACTTTAATGAAAAACTGTTTTTT
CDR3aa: CASNPGWDFNEKLFF

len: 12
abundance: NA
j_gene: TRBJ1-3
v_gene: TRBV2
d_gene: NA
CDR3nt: TGTGCCAGCTTAATCAGTGGAAACACCATATATTTT
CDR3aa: CASLISGNTIYF

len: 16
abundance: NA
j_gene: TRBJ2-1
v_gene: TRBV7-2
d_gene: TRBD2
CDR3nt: TGTGCCAGCAGCTCCAGACTAGCGGGGGGGTACAATGAGCAGTTCTTC
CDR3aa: CASSSRLAGGYNEQFF

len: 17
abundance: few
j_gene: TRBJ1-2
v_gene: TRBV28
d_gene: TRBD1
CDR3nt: TGTGCCAGCACCACCGGGACAGGGGGCGGTGCGGTTTATGGCTACACCTTC
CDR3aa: CASTTGTGGGAVYGYTF

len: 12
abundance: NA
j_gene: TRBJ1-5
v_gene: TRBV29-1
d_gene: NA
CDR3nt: TGCAGCGTTGAGACAGGCCCTGAGGCCCAGCATTTT
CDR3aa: CSVETGPEAQHF

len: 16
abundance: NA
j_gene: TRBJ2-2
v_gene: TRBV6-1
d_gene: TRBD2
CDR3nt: TGTGCCAGCAGTGGCTTGAGCGGGACGAACACCGGGGAGCTGTTTTTT
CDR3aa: CASSGLSGTNTGELFF

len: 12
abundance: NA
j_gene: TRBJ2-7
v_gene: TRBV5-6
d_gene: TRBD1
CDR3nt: TGTGCCAGCAGCAGGACTTTACAGGGGGAGTACTTC
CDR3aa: CASSRTLQGEYF

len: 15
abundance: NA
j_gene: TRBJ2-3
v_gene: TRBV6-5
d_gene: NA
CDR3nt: TGTGCCAGCAGTCCCGCTGGGGGGGCGGGGGATACGCAGTATTTT
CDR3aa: CASSPAGGAGDTQYF

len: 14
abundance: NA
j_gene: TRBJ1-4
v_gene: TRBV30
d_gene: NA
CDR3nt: TGTGCCTGGACCAACGGACTGAGTAATGAAAAACTGTTTTTT
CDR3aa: CAWTNGLSNEKLFF